The T cell receptor (beta chain) under discussion was sequenced for a study of OX40 agonist ivuxolimab in advanced cancers. Study context: Patient treatment consisted of intravenous ivuxolimab administration every 2 weeks at 0.01 to 10 mg/kg.

Patients were excluded for autoimmune disease history or systemic immunosuppression. Of note for this clone: What it recognizes is unknown.

Study-wide findings and caveats: CD8+ T cells (on average) carried more expanded clones than CD4+ T cells. The CD4+ and CD8+ T cells in the blood had expanded clonally by week 6 at 0.1 to 3.0 mg/kg.

Some clones are missing from TCRdb's copy, which holds only in-frame ones; the method was immunoSEQ multiplex PCR. Found here are fewer than 140,000 clones, 75% to 95% of them singletons; the top ten hold about 0.5%. The sequencing here drew on CD4+ or CD8+ T cells sorted from blood, taken in a trial of the OX40 agonist ivuxolimab. The sequence derives from an adult with an advanced solid tumor such as melanoma, head and neck, liver or kidney cancer.

Here the CDR3 DNA reads TGCGCCAGCAGCTTGGCCGGGGGCACACCTAATGAAAAACTGTTTTTT. Amino acid sequence: CASSLAGGTPNEKLFF. The V and J genes are TRBV5-1 and TRBJ1-4; possible D gene TRBD1, 6 bases. Germline V gene sequence: CDR1 SGHRS, CDR2 YFSETQ. Trimming removed 0 bases at V and 3 bases at J, with 12 bases between. CDR3 length equals 16 residues.